This is a list of T cell receptor beta chains from one sample in a study of shared clonotypes between healthy human individuals. Data came from immunoSEQ multiplex PCR; TCRdb stores just in-frame clones and leaves some out. The sample gives 2 million to 3 million clones, around 90% of which show up once; roughly 0.15% is in the top ten. Material: naive CD4+ T cells sorted from blood. All receptors come from a man aged 18 to 29 in good health. The conserved cysteine and the conserved F or W are not part of the CDR3 here.

CDR3: ASSPPGRSYEQY; V: TRBV18; J: TRBJ2-7
CDR3: ASSEEQGVTQY; V: TRBV2; J: TRBJ2-5
CDR3: AWSVQDTLRTGELF; V: TRBV30; J: TRBJ2-2
CDR3: ASSIAGTKGTEAF; V: TRBV19; J: TRBJ1-1
CDR3: ASSYTRVIDTQY; V: TRBV7-2; J: TRBJ2-3
CDR3: ASSLGGGMGTGELF; V: TRBV5-4; J: TRBJ2-2
CDR3: ASSPYRVGQGLYYGYT; V: TRBV7-2; J: TRBJ1-2
CDR3: ASSQGPGGLKETQY; V: TRBV4-1; J: TRBJ2-5
CDR3: ASSYSLASYTGELF; V: TRBV6-5; J: TRBJ2-2
CDR3: ASSLEGGNEQY; V: TRBV5-1; J: TRBJ2-7
CDR3: ASSPGGEQY; V: TRBV28; J: TRBJ2-7
CDR3: ASSVPDLAKNIQY; V: TRBV6-1; J: TRBJ2-4
CDR3: ASSPPGPPLNTEAF; V: TRBV28; J: TRBJ1-1
CDR3: ASSDGWRGLASSTDTQY; V: TRBV2; J: TRBJ2-3
CDR3: ASSLGGGKLTYEQY; V: TRBV7-8; J: TRBJ2-7
CDR3: ASSPNLVGSNEQF; V: TRBV7-9; J: TRBJ2-1
CDR3: ASNDGLAGDNEQF; V: TRBV10-2; J: TRBJ2-1
CDR3: ASSIDASGSSYEQY; V: TRBV19; J: TRBJ2-7
CDR3: ASSLDGTGSETQY; V: TRBV11-3; J: TRBJ2-5
CDR3: ASRQVTAADTQY; V: TRBV7-9; J: TRBJ2-3
CDR3: ASSITANTGELF; V: TRBV19; J: TRBJ2-2
CDR3: ASSRLAGGTDTQY; V: TRBV6-5; J: TRBJ2-3
CDR3: AWSVGGREGYEQY; V: TRBV30; J: TRBJ2-7
CDR3: AISDGPQETQY; V: TRBV10-3; J: TRBJ2-5
CDR3: ASSFTGTGNYGYT; V: TRBV7-8; J: TRBJ1-2
CDR3: ASSPVTGDSGYT; V: TRBV18; J: TRBJ1-2
CDR3: ASSIWDGNGYT; V: TRBV6-1; J: TRBJ1-2
CDR3: ASSAKAGGSSYNSPLH; V: TRBV9; J: TRBJ1-6
CDR3: ASSPALTGLGANQPQH; V: TRBV5-1; J: TRBJ1-5
CDR3: ASSAGLQETQY; V: TRBV18; J: TRBJ2-5
CDR3: ASSSYSVGEAF; V: TRBV27; J: TRBJ1-1
CDR3: ASSEAQGNQPQH; V: TRBV6-1; J: TRBJ1-5
CDR3: AGGTADTEAF; V: TRBV30; J: TRBJ1-1
CDR3: ASSQGTGPGNSPLH; V: TRBV4-1; J: TRBJ1-6
CDR3: TSSRTGQVKREKLF; V: TRBV1; J: TRBJ1-4
CDR3: ASSELKGLAGEEQY; V: TRBV6-1; J: TRBJ2-7
CDR3: ASSDTGTRNYGYT; V: TRBV19; J: TRBJ1-2
CDR3: ASSVGSGGNSPLH; V: TRBV27; J: TRBJ1-6
CDR3: ASSLLGTGRPGELF; V: TRBV27; J: TRBJ2-2
CDR3: ASSPGLAGEEQY; V: TRBV18; J: TRBJ2-7
CDR3: ASSIGRAIDTQY; V: TRBV19; J: TRBJ2-3